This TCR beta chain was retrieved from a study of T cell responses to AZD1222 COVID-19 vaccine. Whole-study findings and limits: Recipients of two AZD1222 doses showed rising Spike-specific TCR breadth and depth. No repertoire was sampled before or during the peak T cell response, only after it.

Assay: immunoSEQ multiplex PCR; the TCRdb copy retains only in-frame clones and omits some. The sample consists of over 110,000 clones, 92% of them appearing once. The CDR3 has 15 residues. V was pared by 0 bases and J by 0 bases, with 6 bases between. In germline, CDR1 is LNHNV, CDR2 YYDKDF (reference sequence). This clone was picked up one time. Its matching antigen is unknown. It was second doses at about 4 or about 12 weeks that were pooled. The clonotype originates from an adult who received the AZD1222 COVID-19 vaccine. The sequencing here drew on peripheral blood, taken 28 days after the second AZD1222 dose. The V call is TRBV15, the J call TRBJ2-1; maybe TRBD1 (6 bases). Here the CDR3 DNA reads TGTGCCACCAGCAGAGACAGGGGCTCCTACAATGAGCAGTTCTTC. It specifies CATSRDRGSYNEQFF.